This entry lists 28 T cell receptor beta chains sequenced from one sample in a study of T-cell reconstitution after alpha-beta-depleted transplantation in children. Researchers prepared the TCRbeta library using unique molecular identifiers, the study reports. TCRdb independently ran MiXCR on the PCR reads; one entry per CDR3 protein. The top ten hold about 5% of the sample, which has 900,000 or so distinct CDR3 sequences, roughly 15% seen once. Specimen: PBMCs, mostly from graft donor cells, collected 360 days after TCRalphabeta/CD19-depleted stem cell transplant. These receptors were obtained from a male patient younger than 18 who had a stem cell transplant for acute lymphoblastic leukemia, so the T cells may come from the graft donor.

The chain has TRBV20-1 and TRBJ2-4; TRBD2 might be the D (5 bases). The CDR3 consists of 13 residues. Germline CDR1 is DFQATT and CDR2 is SNEGSKA (reference sequence). The chain's CDR3 is CSQAAAGGNIQYF. The CDR3 DNA sequence: TGCAGCCAGGCCGCAGCTGGAGGAAACATTCAGTACTTC.

This chain links TRBV3-1 with TRBJ2-7; no reliable D call. The germline V and J ends were trimmed by 1 base and 5 bases, with 9 bases remaining between them. This CDR3 spans 13 amino acids. Looked up from germline, CDR1 is LGHDT and CDR2 is YNNKEL (reference sequence). CDR3 DNA: TGTGCCAGCAGCCAAGGGGCAGAGCACGAGCAGTACTTC. Protein: CASSQGAEHEQYF.

This clonotype was recorded a few times. The chain uses TRBV12-3 or TRBV12-4 and TRBJ1-4, with D tentatively TRBD1 (5 bases). The V end was cut by 1 base, the J end by 2 bases, with 14 bases between. The length of the CDR3 is 17 residues. The CDR3: CASSLGRAGWTNEKLFF. The DNA for the CDR3 is TGTGCCAGCAGTTTAGGCAGGGCAGGGTGGACTAATGAAAAACTGTTTTTT.

The chain recombines TRBV7-8 with TRBJ2-1; 9 bases are shared with TRBD1. Germline CDR1 SGHVS, CDR2 FQNEAQ. V was clipped by 5 bases and J by 6 bases; unmatched bases: 11. CDR3 size: 16 residues. CDR3 bases: TGTGCCAGCAGCCTAGGGGGGACAGGGTACCTCAATGAGCAGTTCTTC. Translated: CASSLGGTGYLNEQFF.

This clonotype was recorded at least ten times. This chain links TRBV5-1 with TRBJ2-3, with 12 bases identical to TRBD2. The CDR3 has 16 amino acids. V lost 4 bases to trimming and J lost 4 bases; unmatched junction nucleotides: 7. CDR1 SGHRS and CDR2 YFSETQ come from the germline V gene. The CDR3 DNA follows: TGCGCCAGCAGCGTAAGACTAGCGGGAGTCCCAGATACGCAGTATTTT. Protein sequence: CASSVRLAGVPDTQYF.

This clonotype turned up a few times. The DNA of the CDR3 is TGTGCCAGCATTCCGGGACTCCACCACAATGAGCAGTTCTTC. It codes for CASIPGLHHNEQFF. This chain joins TRBV7-9 and TRBJ2-1, with D perhaps matching TRBD2 (6 bases). Germline values: CDR1 SEHNR, CDR2 FQNEAQ (reference sequence). The CDR3 spans 14 residues. The V end was cut by 7 bases, the J end by 5 bases, with 15 bases between.

A note on this clonotype: This clone may be a read error of a much larger clone one base away. CDR3 in DNA: TGCAGCGCCGGCCTGGGGAACCCCGGGGAGCTGTTTTTT. As protein: CSAGLGNPGELFF. This sequence joins TRBV29-1 and TRBJ2-2; D not resolved. CDR3 length: 13 residues. Per germline, CDR1 SQVTM and CDR2 ANQGSEA.

Ten or more counts support this clonotype. The chain combines TRBV12-3 or TRBV12-4 with TRBJ2-7, with D unclear. V was clipped by 6 bases and J by 8 bases, with 11 bases between them. The CDR3 has 11 residues. The CDR3 DNA reads TGTGCCAGCAGCTTCTCCGTCAAGCAGTACTTC. It translates to CASSFSVKQYF.

The chain combines TRBV10-3 with TRBJ2-5; 7 bases are a match to TRBD2. After removal of 6 bases from V and 3 bases from J, the junction contained 1 base not matched to a gene. The germline V gene encodes CDR1 ENHRY and CDR2 SYGVKD. This CDR3 region has 12 residues. The CDR3 spells CAIRGGKETQYF. In DNA, the CDR3 is TGTGCCATCAGGGGAGGGAAAGAGACCCAGTACTTC.

This clonotype was counted at least ten times. The rearrangement links TRBV27 to TRBJ2-1, with no clear D. The CDR3 is 16 amino acids. Germline V gene sequence: CDR1 MNHEY, CDR2 SMNVEV (reference sequence). The V end lost 3 bases, the J end lost 0 bases, and 12 bases lay between the germline ends. The CDR3 loop reads CASSLVGLTSYNEQFF. CDR3 sequence (DNA): TGTGCCAGCAGTTTGGTGGGTCTAACCTCCTACAATGAGCAGTTCTTC.

The genes are TRBV6-5 and TRBJ1-3; D not certain. Germline assignment: CDR1 MNHEY and CDR2 SVGAGI. The CDR3 length is 15 residues. V was cut by 0 bases and J by 4 bases, with 10 bases left in between. The CDR3 region has the DNA TGTGCCAGCAGTTACTCGGCGGGTTGGGGAAACACCATATATTTT. It translates to CASSYSAGWGNTIYF.

This chain links TRBV24-1 with TRBJ2-1; 11 positions agree with TRBD2. After removal of 4 bases from V and 12 bases from J, the junction contained 10 bases not matched to a gene. This CDR3 is built from 15 residues. The germline V gene encodes CDR1 KGHDR and CDR2 SFDVKD. In nucleotides, the CDR3 is TGTGCCACCAGTGAATATAGCGGGAGGGCTAAGGTGCAGTTCTTC. Its translation: CATSEYSGRAKVQFF.

The gene calls are TRBV4-2 and TRBJ2-3, with 7 bases lining up with TRBD2. The trim removed 2 bases at V and 4 bases at J, leaving 12 bases unmatched. Per the germline V gene, CDR1 is LGHNA and CDR2 is YNFKEQ. The CDR3 spans 17 residues. The DNA for the CDR3 is TGTGCCAGCAGCCAAATTTCGGTTAGCGGGTCAGCAGATACGCAGTATTTT. It yields the protein CASSQISVSGSADTQYF.

The chain is built from TRBV25-1 and TRBJ2-7; D call uncertain. Germline V CDR1 and CDR2: MGHDK, SYGVNS. There are 13 residues in the CDR3. V shed 0 bases and J shed 5 bases, with 8 bases lying between them. The CDR3 spells CASSEYYSDEQYF. DNA for the CDR3: TGTGCCAGCAGTGAATATTACAGCGACGAGCAGTACTTC.

Ten or more counts support this clonotype. The chain carries TRBV10-2 and TRBJ1-1, with D possibly TRBD1 on 5 matching bases. CDR1 is WSHSY and CDR2 is SAAADI in the germline V gene. V was pared by 6 bases and J by 5 bases, with 19 bases between. The length of the CDR3 is 15 residues. As DNA, the CDR3 is TGCGCCAGCAGAAGTGGGGCGCGGCTTACTACTGAAGCTTTCTTT. Translated, it gives CASRSGARLTTEAFF.

This chain links TRBV6-5 with TRBJ2-1, with D possibly being TRBD2 (6 bases). Germline V CDR1 and CDR2: MNHEY, SVGAGI. Between the trimmed V and J ends, which lost 3 bases and 0 bases, there was a span of 15 bases. The CDR3 covers 17 residues. CDR3 sequence (DNA): TGTGCCAGCAGTTATGGGGGGACTTTCAGCTCCTACAATGAGCAGTTCTTC. Its translation: CASSYGGTFSSYNEQFF.

Only a few counts were recorded for this clonotype. The chain couples TRBV4-1 to TRBJ2-1; the match to TRBD2 covers 12 bases. The CDR3 runs to 18 residues. With 4 bases clipped from V and 0 bases from J, the junction kept 7 bases outside the gene matches. Looked up from germline, CDR1 is MGHRA and CDR2 is YSYEKL. CDR3 region: CASSLGLAGSISYNEQFF. For the CDR3, the DNA is TGCGCCAGCAGCCTAGGACTAGCGGGGTCAATCTCCTACAATGAGCAGTTCTTC.

The V gene is TRBV9, the J gene TRBJ2-7, with 8 positions matching TRBD2. Germline CDR1 SGDLS, CDR2 YYNGEE. The CDR3 is 15 amino acids. J was trimmed by 4 bases and V by 0 bases; bases with no gene match: 6. CDR3 coding DNA: TGTGCCAGCAGCGTAGTTCCGGGAGGGAGGTACGAGCAGTACTTC. It codes for CASSVVPGGRYEQYF.

This clonotype was seen ten or more times. This chain links TRBV12-3 or TRBV12-4 with TRBJ2-2; 9 nucleotides match TRBD1. Germline trimming cut 5 bases from V and 5 bases from J; bases unmatched to any gene: 6. This CDR3 region has 15 residues. In nucleotides, the CDR3 is TGTGCCAGCAGTCAACAGGGGGCTGGGACCGGGGAGCTGTTTTTT. Its protein is CASSQQGAGTGELFF.

V usage is TRBV5-1 and J usage is TRBJ1-1; a weak D match, TRBD1 (6 bases). This CDR3 has 14 amino acids. Per the germline V gene, CDR1 is SGHRS and CDR2 is YFSETQ. Trimming shortened V by 0 bases and J by 4 bases, and 10 bases separated the two germline ends. The CDR3 sequence: CASSLGDIVTEAFF. For the CDR3, the DNA is TGCGCCAGCAGCTTGGGGGACATTGTCACTGAAGCTTTCTTT.

There are many counts of this clonotype. J is TRBJ2-1 and V is TRBV15, with D unclear. The CDR3 contains 18 residues. V lost 1 base to trimming and J lost 0 bases, with 16 bases between them. The V gene's germline CDR1 is LNHNV and CDR2 YYDKDF (reference sequence). CDR3 amino acids: CATSRGASLRPSYNEQFF. The CDR3 nucleotides are TGTGCCACCAGCAGAGGGGCTAGTTTGCGTCCCTCCTACAATGAGCAGTTCTTC.

The chain combines TRBV9 with TRBJ2-7; no clear D gene. V lost 0 bases and J lost 3, with 13 bases in between. Germline V gene data show CDR1 as SGDLS and CDR2 as YYNGEE. The CDR3 is 15 residues long. CDR3 in DNA: TGTGCCAGCAGCGTAGATCGAGGCTTTAGCTACGAGCAGTACTTC. This translates into CASSVDRGFSYEQYF.

This clonotype was counted only a few times. CDR3 protein: CASSEGSGGARETQYF. Here the CDR3 DNA reads TGTGCCAGCAGTGAAGGCTCGGGGGGCGCGCGGGAGACCCAGTACTTC. The chain couples TRBV25-1 to TRBJ2-5, with a possible D match to TRBD2 (7 bases). Trimming left V 2 bases short and J 5 bases short, with 18 bases between. The CDR3 spans 16 residues. Germline CDR1 is MGHDK and CDR2 is SYGVNS.

This clonotype was seen many times. This chain uses TRBV2 with TRBJ2-2; the D is unclear. Trimming removed 9 bases from V and 2 bases from J, with 16 bases in between. The CDR3 contains 15 residues. CDR1 SNHLY and CDR2 FYNNEI come from the germline V gene. The CDR3: CASIHLVQNTGELFF. The DNA of the CDR3 is TGTGCCAGTATCCACCTGGTACAAAACACCGGGGAGCTGTTTTTT.

This clonotype was counted between two and nine times. The J gene is TRBJ2-1, the V gene TRBV7-2; D may be TRBD2 (6 bases). This CDR3 region has 21 residues. Germline V CDR1 and CDR2: SGHTA, FQGNSA. With 5 bases removed from V and 0 bases from J, the gap between germline ends came to 29 bases. The CDR3 sequence: CASSRLSGPPGPTSSYNEQFF. The CDR3 nucleotides are TGTGCCAGCAGCAGACTCAGCGGGCCCCCGGGCCCTACTAGCTCCTACAATGAGCAGTTCTTC.

This clonotype turned up a few times. The chain is built from TRBV7-9 and TRBJ2-7; D perhaps matches TRBD1 (6 bases). V lost 5 bases, J lost 4 bases, and 15 bases lay in between. Germline-derived CDR1 and CDR2 are SEHNR and FQNEAQ (reference sequence). CDR3 size: 14 residues. CDR3 amino acids: CASSPLGAPYEQYF. The CDR3 DNA reads as TGTGCCAGCAGCCCATTGGGGGCTCCGTACGAGCAGTACTTC.

This clonotype was counted between two and nine times. The gene calls are TRBV5-1 and TRBJ2-1; D possibly uses TRBD1 or TRBD2 (6 bases each). V lost 2 bases and J lost 9, with 15 bases in between. The germline gives CDR1 SGHRS, CDR2 YFSETQ. The CDR3 consists of 14 residues. CDR3 region: CASSFSTGGGEQFF. The CDR3 bases are TGCGCCAGCAGCTTCTCGACCGGGGGCGGTGAGCAGTTCTTC.

A few counts support this clonotype. This chain uses TRBV5-1 with TRBJ1-5; D is undetermined. V shed 0 bases and J shed 5 bases, with 12 bases lying between them. This CDR3 is 15 amino acids long. Germline values: CDR1 SGHRS, CDR2 YFSETQ. The CDR3 DNA is TGCGCCAGCAGCTTGGGACCCGACGCTTATCAGCCCCAGCATTTT. This translates into CASSLGPDAYQPQHF.